This TCR beta chain was found in a study of radiotherapy plus CTLA-4 blockade in lung cancer. Assay: immunoSEQ multiplex PCR; the TCRdb copy retains only in-frame clones and omits some. The sample lists approximately 95,000 clones, 82% occurring once. The length of the CDR3 is 16 residues. Trimming at V came to 0 bases and at J to 5 bases, leaving 8 bases not matched to a gene. CDR1 and CDR2 from the germline V gene are SGHVS and FQNEAQ. Whole-study results and caveats: Clones of tumor-derived TCRs expanded in blood after radiotherapy plus ipilimumab.

Of note for this clone: Antigen: not known.

This chain connects TRBV7-8 to TRBJ2-5; 8 bases match TRBD2. Material: peripheral blood, obtained from a patient treated with radiotherapy plus ipilimumab. The clonotype comes from a human donor with non-small cell lung cancer who had a partial response to radiotherapy plus ipilimumab. The CDR3 bases are TGTGCCAGCAGCTTAGCGTTAGCGGGACGGGGGGAGACCCAGTACTTC. This sequence encodes CASSLALAGRGETQYF.